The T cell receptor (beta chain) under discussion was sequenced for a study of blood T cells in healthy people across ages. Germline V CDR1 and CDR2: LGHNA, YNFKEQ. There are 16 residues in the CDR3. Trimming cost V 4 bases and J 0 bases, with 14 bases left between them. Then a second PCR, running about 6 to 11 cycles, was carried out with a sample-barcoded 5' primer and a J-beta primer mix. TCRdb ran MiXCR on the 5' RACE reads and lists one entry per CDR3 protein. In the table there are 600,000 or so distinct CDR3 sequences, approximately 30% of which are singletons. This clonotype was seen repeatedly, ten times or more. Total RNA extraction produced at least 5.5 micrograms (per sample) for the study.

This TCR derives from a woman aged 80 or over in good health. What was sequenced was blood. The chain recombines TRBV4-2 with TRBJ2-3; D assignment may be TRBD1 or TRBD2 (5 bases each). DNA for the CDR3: TGTGCCAGCAGCCCCCAGGGAGATACTAGCACAGATACGCAGTATTTT. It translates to CASSPQGDTSTDTQYF.